The next 4 T cell receptor beta chains were all read from a single sample in a study of T cell responses to AZD1222 COVID-19 vaccine. Measured with immunoSEQ multiplex PCR; TCRdb has only the in-frame clones, and not every one. The profile shows 25,000 or so clones, around 93% of them singletons. The source was peripheral blood, collected 28 days after the second AZD1222 dose. Receptor source: an adult who received the AZD1222 COVID-19 vaccine.

The chain is built from TRBV6-1 and TRBJ1-3; D is unresolved. CDR3 size: 17 residues. V shed 0 bases and J shed 1 base, with 13 bases lying between them. The V gene's germline CDR1 is MNHNS and CDR2 SASEGT. The CDR3 protein is CASSEAGQFRSGNTIYF. The CDR3 nucleotides read TGTGCCAGCAGTGAAGCGGGTCAGTTTAGGTCTGGAAACACCATATATTTT.

The chain employs TRBV3-1 (or the pseudogene TRBV3-2) and TRBJ1-1; D is possibly TRBD1 (5 bases). Germline CDR1 and CDR2: LGHDT and YNNKEL (reference sequence). Deletions cut 8 bases from V and 5 bases from J, with 18 bases between. The CDR3 runs to 14 residues. This CDR3 is CASGGRRGGTEAFF. In nucleotides, the CDR3 is TGTGCCAGCGGAGGGAGGAGGGGAGGAACTGAAGCTTTCTTT.

The V and J genes are TRBV4-3 and TRBJ1-2, with 10 bases fitting TRBD1. The V and J ends lost 4 bases and 8 bases, in that order; junction bases with no gene match: 4. Germline CDR1 and CDR2: LGHNA and YSLEER. This CDR3 is 13 amino acids long. CDR3 DNA sequence: TGCGCCAGCAGCCTAGACAGGGGGCGAGGCTACACCTTC. This codes for CASSLDRGRGYTF.

V and J are TRBV28 and TRBJ1-2; TRBD1 matches 9 bases. The CDR3 runs to 15 residues. Germline values: CDR1 MDHEN, CDR2 SYDVKM. V shed 7 bases and J 1 base; nucleotides not matched to a gene: 7. For the CDR3, the DNA is TGTGCCAGCACTTCCGGACAGGGGTATAACTATGGCTACACCTTC. Its translation: CASTSGQGYNYGYTF.